This record concerns one TCR beta chain sequence. Its antigen remains unknown. The CDR3 extends over 14 amino acids. Germline V lookup: CDR1 SGHRS, CDR2 YFSETQ. Trimming shortened V by 4 bases and J by 3 bases, and 13 bases separated the two germline ends. The source of the sample is a study of identical twins. General study findings and limits: With abundant cord blood beta clonotypes, insertions were fewer; memory repertoires showed no such pattern.

TCRdb reprocessed the 5' RACE reads via MiXCR and lists one record per CDR3 protein. The sample carries some 630,000 distinct CDR3 sequences, under 8.5% recorded once. The sample also formed part of further work on yellow fever vaccine responses in identical twins.

Input material: PBMCs. The receptor's source is a woman younger than 30 in good health. The chain employs TRBV5-1 and TRBJ1-1; a weak D match, TRBD1 (5 bases). As DNA, the CDR3 is TGCGCCAGCAGCCTGGAGGGGCCGGACACTGAAGCTTTCTTT. Translation: CASSLEGPDTEAFF.